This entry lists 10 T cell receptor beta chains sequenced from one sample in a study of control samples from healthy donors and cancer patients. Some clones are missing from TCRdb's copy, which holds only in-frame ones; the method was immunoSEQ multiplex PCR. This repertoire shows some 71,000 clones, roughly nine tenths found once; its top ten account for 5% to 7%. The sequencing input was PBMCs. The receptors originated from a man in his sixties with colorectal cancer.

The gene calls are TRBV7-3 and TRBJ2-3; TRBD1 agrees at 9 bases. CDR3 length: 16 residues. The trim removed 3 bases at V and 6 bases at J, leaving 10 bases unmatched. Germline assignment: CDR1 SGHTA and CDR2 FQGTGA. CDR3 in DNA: TGTGCCAGCAGCTTGGGGGACAGGGTTAAATCGGATACGCAGTATTTT. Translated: CASSLGDRVKSDTQYF.

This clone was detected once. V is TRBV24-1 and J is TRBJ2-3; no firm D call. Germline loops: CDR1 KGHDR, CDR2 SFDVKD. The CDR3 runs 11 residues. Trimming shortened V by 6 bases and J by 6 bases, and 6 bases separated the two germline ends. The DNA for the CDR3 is TGTGCCACCAGTTGGGCGGATACGCAGTATTTT. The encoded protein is CATSWADTQYF.

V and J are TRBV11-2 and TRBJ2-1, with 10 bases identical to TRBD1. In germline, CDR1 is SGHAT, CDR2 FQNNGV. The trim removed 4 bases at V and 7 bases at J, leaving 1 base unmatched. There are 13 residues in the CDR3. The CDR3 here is CASSWDRGNEQFF. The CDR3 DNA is TGTGCCAGCAGCTGGGACAGGGGTAATGAGCAGTTCTTC.

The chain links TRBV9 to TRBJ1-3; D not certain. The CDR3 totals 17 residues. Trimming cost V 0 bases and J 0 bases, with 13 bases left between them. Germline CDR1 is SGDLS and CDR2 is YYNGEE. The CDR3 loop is CASSVGSAYVSGNTIYF. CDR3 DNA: TGTGCCAGCAGCGTAGGGTCGGCCTACGTCTCTGGAAACACCATATATTTT.

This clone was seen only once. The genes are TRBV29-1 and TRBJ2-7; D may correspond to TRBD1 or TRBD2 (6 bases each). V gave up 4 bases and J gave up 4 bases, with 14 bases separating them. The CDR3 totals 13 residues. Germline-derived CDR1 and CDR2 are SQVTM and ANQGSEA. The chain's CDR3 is CSVGFGGGYEQYF. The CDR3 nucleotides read TGCAGCGTTGGATTCGGGGGCGGGTACGAGCAGTACTTC.

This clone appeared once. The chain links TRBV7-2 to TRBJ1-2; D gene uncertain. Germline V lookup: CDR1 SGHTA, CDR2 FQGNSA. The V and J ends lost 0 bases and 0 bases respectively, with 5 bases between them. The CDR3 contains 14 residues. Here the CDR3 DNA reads TGTGCCAGCAGCTTAGCCGGGGCTAACTATGGCTACACCTTC. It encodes CASSLAGANYGYTF.

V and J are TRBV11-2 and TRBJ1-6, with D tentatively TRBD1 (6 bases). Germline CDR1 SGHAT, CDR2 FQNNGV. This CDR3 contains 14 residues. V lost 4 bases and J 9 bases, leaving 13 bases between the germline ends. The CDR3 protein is CASSSRGISSPLHF. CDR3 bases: TGTGCCAGCAGCTCTAGGGGGATTAGTTCACCCCTCCACTTT.

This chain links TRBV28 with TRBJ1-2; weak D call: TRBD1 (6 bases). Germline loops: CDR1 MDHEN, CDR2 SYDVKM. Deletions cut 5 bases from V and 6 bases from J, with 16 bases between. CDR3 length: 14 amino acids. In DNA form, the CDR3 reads TGTGCCAGCAGTCACGACCCGGGGGCCCATGGCTACACCTTC. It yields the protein CASSHDPGAHGYTF.

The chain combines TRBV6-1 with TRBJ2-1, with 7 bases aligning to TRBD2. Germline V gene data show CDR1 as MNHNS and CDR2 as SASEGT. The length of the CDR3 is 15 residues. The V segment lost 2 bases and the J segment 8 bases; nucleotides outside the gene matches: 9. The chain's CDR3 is CASSERRGRWDEQFF. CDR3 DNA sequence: TGTGCCAGCAGTGAAAGGCGGGGGAGGTGGGATGAGCAGTTCTTC.

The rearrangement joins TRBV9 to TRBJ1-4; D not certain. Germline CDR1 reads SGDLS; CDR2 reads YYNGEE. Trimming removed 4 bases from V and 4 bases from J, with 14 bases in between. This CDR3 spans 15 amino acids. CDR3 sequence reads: CASSPHWSYNEKLFF. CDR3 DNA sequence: TGTGCCAGCAGCCCTCATTGGAGTTATAATGAAAAACTGTTTTTT.